This T cell receptor (beta chain) stems from a study of shared clonotypes between healthy human individuals. As for the study in general: Donors consisted of two women and three men between 18 and 49.

Only CD45RO-negative cells positively selected for CCR7 counted as naive CD8 cells, so terminally differentiated effector memory CD45RA+ cells were excluded. V was clipped by 4 bases and J by 3 bases, with 13 bases between them. CDR1 and CDR2 from the germline V gene are SEHNR and FQNEAQ (reference sequence). This CDR3 comprises 15 residues. Findings and caveats of the study: Shared across a few donors were about 4.8% of the naive CD4 clonotypes.

Original handling: With immunoSEQ giving junction-only sequences and no quality scores, filtering differed. Data came from immunoSEQ multiplex PCR; TCRdb stores just in-frame clones and leaves some out. V and J calls and clone size are as listed in that table; D and trimming were resolved from the DNA. The sample records almost 700,000 clones, approximately 90% being singletons. Note on this clone: What it recognizes is unknown.

Sequencing was carried out using naive CD8+ T cells sorted from blood. The chain carries TRBV7-9 and TRBJ2-1; TRBD1 is a possible D gene (6 bases). This sequence originates from a man younger than 45 in good health. The CDR3 sequence: CASSSVLDSYNEQFF. The DNA for the CDR3 is TGTGCCAGCAGCTCCGTCTTGGACAGCTACAATGAGCAGTTCTTC.